The 21 T cell receptor beta chains presented below share a single source sample, sequenced in a study of long-term antiretroviral therapy in people with HIV. This was the immunoSEQ v3.0 assay at survey level. Only in-frame clones appear in the TCRdb table, and some are missing; sequencing was by immunoSEQ multiplex PCR. This sample has around 40,000 clones, with around 94% found just once. This specimen was unsorted PBMCs, taken 4.1 years after starting antiretroviral therapy. The source of these receptors is a woman between 50 and 59 years old with HIV.

Concerning this clone: The junction differs from germline at one of its ends, possibly a read error. The chain is built from TRBV7-7 and TRBJ1-1, with no clear D. Germline values: CDR1 SSHAT, CDR2 FNYEAQ (reference sequence). The CDR3 runs 13 residues. This CDR3 is CASSLDLNTEAFF. Here the CDR3 DNA reads TGTGCTAGCAGCTTAGACCTGAACACTGAAGCTTTCTTT.

This clone occurred a few times. The rearrangement uses TRBV20-1 and TRBJ1-1; D is unclear. V dropped 5 bases and J dropped 10 bases, with 11 bases sitting between them. CDR3 length: 10 amino acids. Per germline, CDR1 DFQATT and CDR2 SNEGSKA (reference sequence). CDR3 sequence: CSAGEGRAFF. The CDR3 DNA reads TGCAGTGCTGGGGAAGGTCGAGCTTTCTTT.

The chain recombines TRBV7-2 with TRBJ2-7; D may correspond to TRBD1 or TRBD2 (5 bases each). The CDR3 spans 16 residues. CDR1 SGHTA and CDR2 FQGNSA come from the germline V gene. Trimming took off 5 bases at V and 6 bases at J, with 23 bases between the two ends. The CDR3 loop is CASSLQGRLEGIEQYF. As DNA, the CDR3 is TGTGCCAGCAGCCTTCAAGGCCGACTCGAGGGGATCGAGCAGTACTTC. The full variable domain, completed using reference TRBV7-2 and TRBJ2-7, is GAGVSQSPSNKVTEKGKDVELRCDPISGHTALYWYRQSLGQGLEFLIYFQGNSAPDKSGLPSDRFSAERTGGSVSTLTIQRTQQEDSAVYLCASSLQGRLEGIEQYFGPGTRLTVT.

V gene TRBV5-1 combines with J gene TRBJ1-1; 8 bases fit TRBD1. V was clipped by 4 bases and J by 1 base; unmatched bases: 3. The CDR3 spans 14 residues. CDR1 is SGHRS, CDR2 YFSETQ, per germline. CDR3 nucleotide sequence: TGCGCCAGCAGCGTACAGGGGGGGAACACTGAAGCTTTCTTT. It is translated as CASSVQGGNTEAFF. Complete variable domain (other parts from reference TRBV5-1 and TRBJ1-1): KAGVTQTPRYLIKTRGQQVTLSCSPISGHRSVSWYQQTPGQGLQFLFEYFSETQRNKGNFPGRFSGRQFSNSRSEMNVSTLELGDSALYLCASSVQGGNTEAFFGQGTRLTVV.

This clone was seen only a few times. The J gene is TRBJ1-3, the V gene TRBV5-5; D perhaps matches TRBD1 (6 bases). V was shortened by 6 bases and J by 0 bases, with 16 bases between the two germline ends. CDR1 and CDR2 (germline): SGHKS, YYEKEE (reference sequence). The CDR3 loop spans 16 amino acids. The CDR3: CASNLRQEHSGNTIYF. The CDR3 DNA reads as TGTGCCAGCAACCTAAGACAGGAGCACTCTGGAAACACCATATATTTT.

The V call is TRBV5-1, the J call TRBJ2-2; D is unclear. The CDR3 runs 14 residues. From germline, CDR1 is SGHRS and CDR2 YFSETQ. The germline V and J ends were trimmed by 0 bases and 2 bases, with 5 bases remaining between them. CDR3 residues: CASSLALNTGELFF. The CDR3 region has the DNA TGCGCCAGCAGCTTGGCACTAAACACCGGGGAGCTGTTTTTT.

The V gene is TRBV6-1, the J gene TRBJ1-5; the D gene is possibly TRBD1 (5 bases). From germline, CDR1 is MNHNS and CDR2 SASEGT. V lost 6 bases and J 0 bases, leaving 12 bases between the germline ends. There are 15 residues in the CDR3. The CDR3 bases are TGTGCCAGCAGAACCGACAGTAATAGCAATCAGCCCCAGCATTTT. It yields the protein CASRTDSNSNQPQHF.

The chain uses TRBV9 and TRBJ2-7, with D unclear. Germline CDR1 reads SGDLS; CDR2 reads YYNGEE. The CDR3 consists of 13 residues. The V end was cut by 4 bases, the J end by 6 bases, with 14 bases between. The CDR3 loop reads CASSTTSASEQYF. Written as DNA, the CDR3 is TGTGCCAGCAGCACCACCTCGGCATCCGAGCAGTACTTC.

This rearrangement joins TRBV2 to TRBJ1-5, with a tentative D call TRBD1 (6 bases). Per the germline V gene, CDR1 is SNHLY and CDR2 is FYNNEI. The CDR3 runs to 15 residues. V was clipped by 5 bases and J by 2 bases, with 13 bases between them. CDR3 region: CASSSQGGGNQPQHF. The CDR3 DNA follows: TGTGCCAGCAGTTCACAGGGTGGTGGCAATCAGCCCCAGCATTTT.

The chain combines TRBV6-5 with TRBJ2-2; D unclear. Trimming removed 0 bases from V and 7 bases from J, with 9 bases in between. The germline V gene has CDR1 MNHEY and CDR2 SVGAGI. CDR3 length equals 14 residues. The DNA of the CDR3 is TGTGCCAGCAGTTACTCGATAGAAAGCGGGGAGCTGTTTTTT. It specifies CASSYSIESGELFF.

This rearrangement joins TRBV29-1 to TRBJ2-7, with a tentative D call TRBD1 (6 bases). Germline CDR1 SQVTM, CDR2 ANQGSEA. The V gene lost 7 bases and the J gene lost 1 base, with 14 bases spanning the gap. The CDR3 has 13 amino acids. In DNA form, the CDR3 reads TGCAGCGCGACCAAGACAGGATCCTACGAGCAGTACTTC. Translating it yields CSATKTGSYEQYF.

This chain uses TRBV4-3 with TRBJ1-2; perhaps TRBD1 as D (6 bases). The CDR3 is made up of 15 amino acids. The germline V gene encodes CDR1 LGHNA and CDR2 YSLEER. Trimming took 1 base from V and 0 from J, leaving 9 bases between them. This CDR3 reads CASSQGTATNYGYTF. DNA of the CDR3: TGCGCCAGCAGCCAAGGGACAGCAACTAACTATGGCTACACCTTC.

The V gene is TRBV21-1, the J gene TRBJ1-1. TRBV21-1 is a documented pseudogene. CDR3 size: 14 residues. In nucleotides, the CDR3 is TGTGCCAGCAGCAAAGGGTGTAAGCAGCCTGAAGCTTTCTTT. Translation gives CASSKGCKQPEAFF.

V and J are TRBV5-1 and TRBJ1-3, with D possibly matching TRBD1 (5 bases). The CDR3 totals 14 residues. The germline gives CDR1 SGHRS, CDR2 YFSETQ. Trimming stripped 7 bases from V and 8 bases from J, with 19 bases between. CDR3: CASRSLGLIDTIYF. The CDR3 coding sequence is TGCGCCAGCCGGTCGCTGGGGCTCATCGACACCATATATTTT.

The chain joins TRBV7-2 to TRBJ2-3; tentatively, D is TRBD2 (6 bases). The germline V and J ends were trimmed by 6 bases and 3 bases, with 13 bases remaining between them. This CDR3 spans 14 amino acids. The germline V gene encodes CDR1 SGHTA and CDR2 FQGNSA. DNA for the CDR3: TGTGCCAGCAGTCCGACTAGGGGTACAGATACGCAGTATTTT. Protein sequence: CASSPTRGTDTQYF.

The V call is TRBV7-9, the J call TRBJ2-1; TRBD2 agrees at 9 bases. The junction had 5 bases not matched to a gene; V was cut back by 3 bases and J by 5 bases. The CDR3 runs to 15 residues. The germline gives CDR1 SEHNR, CDR2 FQNEAQ (reference sequence). CDR3 coding DNA: TGTGCCAGCAGCTTGGGGCGGGGGGGAGACAATGAGCAGTTCTTC. Its translation is CASSLGRGGDNEQFF.

The DNA for the CDR3 is TGTGCCAGCAGTGAAATGGCAGGAGAGCGTACAGATACGCAGTATTTT. Its protein is CASSEMAGERTDTQYF. The rearrangement joins TRBV6-1 to TRBJ2-3; D is undetermined. The V gene's germline CDR1 is MNHNS and CDR2 SASEGT. The CDR3 extends over 16 amino acids. Trimming removed 2 bases at V and 3 bases at J, with 15 bases between.

This chain connects TRBV9 to TRBJ1-1; no clear D. Germline loops: CDR1 SGDLS, CDR2 YYNGEE. CDR3 length: 15 residues. Trimming took 2 bases from V and 1 from J, leaving 12 bases between them. The CDR3 DNA follows: TGTGCCAGCAGCGTCGACCCCGACTCGAACACTGAAGCTTTCTTT. This gives the protein CASSVDPDSNTEAFF. The full variable domain, its missing parts supplied by reference TRBV9 and TRBJ1-1, is DSGVTQTPKHLITATGQRVTLRCSPRSGDLSVYWYQQSLDQGLQFLIQYYNGEERAKGNILERFSAQQFPDLHSELNLSSLELGDSALYFCASSVDPDSNTEAFFGQGTRLTVV.

The chain carries TRBV7-9 and TRBJ2-7; 9 bases map to TRBD1. J lost 2 bases, V lost 4 bases, and 6 bases had no gene match. The CDR3 is made up of 15 amino acids. From germline, CDR1 is SEHNR and CDR2 FQNEAQ (reference sequence). This chain's CDR3 is CASSSVRDRAYEQYF. Here the CDR3 DNA reads TGTGCCAGCAGCTCTGTCCGGGACAGGGCCTACGAGCAGTACTTC.

The rearrangement joins TRBV6-6 to TRBJ1-6, with D perhaps TRBD1 (6 bases). The CDR3 has 15 residues. Germline CDR1 and CDR2: MNHNY and SVGAGI (reference sequence). Trimming removed 6 bases at V and 5 bases at J, with 14 bases between. The CDR3 sequence is CASRPGQTHNSPLHF. The CDR3 DNA is TGTGCCAGCAGACCCGGACAGACTCATAATTCACCCCTCCACTTT.

Here the CDR3 DNA reads TGCGCCAGCAGCTTGGCCGGGGTCACGAACACTGAAGCTTTCTTT. It translates to CASSLAGVTNTEAFF. V usage is TRBV5-1 and J usage is TRBJ1-1, with D hard to call. Germline values: CDR1 SGHRS, CDR2 YFSETQ. V was clipped by 0 bases and J by 1 base, with 10 bases between them. The CDR3 totals 15 residues.